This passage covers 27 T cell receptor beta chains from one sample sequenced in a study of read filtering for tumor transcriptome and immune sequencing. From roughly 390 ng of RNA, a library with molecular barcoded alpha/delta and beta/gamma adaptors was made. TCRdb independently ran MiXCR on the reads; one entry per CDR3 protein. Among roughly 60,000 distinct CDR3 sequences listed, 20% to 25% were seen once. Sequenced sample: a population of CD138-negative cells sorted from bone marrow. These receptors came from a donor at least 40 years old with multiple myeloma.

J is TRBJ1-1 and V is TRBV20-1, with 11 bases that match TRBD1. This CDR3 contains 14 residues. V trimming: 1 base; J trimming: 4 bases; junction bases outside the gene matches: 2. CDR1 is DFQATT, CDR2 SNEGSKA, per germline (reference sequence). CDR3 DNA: TGCAGTGCTAGAGTCGGGACAGGGGGCACTGAAGCTTTCTTT. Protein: CSARVGTGGTEAFF.

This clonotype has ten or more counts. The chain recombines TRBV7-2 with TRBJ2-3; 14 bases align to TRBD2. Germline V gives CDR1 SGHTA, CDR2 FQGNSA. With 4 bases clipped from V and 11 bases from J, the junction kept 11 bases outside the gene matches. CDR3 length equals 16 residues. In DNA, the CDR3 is TGTGCCAGCAGCTCGCCGACTAGCGGGAGGGTCGGGGGGCAGTATTTT. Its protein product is CASSSPTSGRVGGQYF.

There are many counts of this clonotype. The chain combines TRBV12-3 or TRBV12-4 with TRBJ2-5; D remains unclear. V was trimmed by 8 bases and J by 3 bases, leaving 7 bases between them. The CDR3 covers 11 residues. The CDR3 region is CASREEETQYF. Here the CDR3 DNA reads TGTGCCAGCCGTGAGGAAGAGACCCAGTACTTC.

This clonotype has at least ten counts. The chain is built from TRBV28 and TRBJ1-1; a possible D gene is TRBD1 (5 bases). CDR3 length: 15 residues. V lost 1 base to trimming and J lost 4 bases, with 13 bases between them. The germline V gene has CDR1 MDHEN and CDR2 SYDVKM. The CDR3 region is CASSLSAQGGTEAFF. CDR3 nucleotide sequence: TGTGCCAGCAGTTTATCCGCGCAGGGAGGCACTGAAGCTTTCTTT.

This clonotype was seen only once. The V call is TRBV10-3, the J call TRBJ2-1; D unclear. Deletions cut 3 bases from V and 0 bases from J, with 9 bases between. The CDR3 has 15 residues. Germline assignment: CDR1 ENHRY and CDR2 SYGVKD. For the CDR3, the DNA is TGTGCCATCAGTGACCTCCAGAGCTCCTACAATGAGCAGTTCTTC. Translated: CAISDLQSSYNEQFF.

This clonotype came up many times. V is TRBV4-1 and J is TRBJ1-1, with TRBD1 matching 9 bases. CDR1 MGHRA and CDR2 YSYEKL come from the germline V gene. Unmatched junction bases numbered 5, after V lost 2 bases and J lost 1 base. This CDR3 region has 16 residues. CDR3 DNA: TGCGCCAGCAGCCAACCCTTGGACAGGGGGAACACTGAAGCTTTCTTT. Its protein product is CASSQPLDRGNTEAFF.

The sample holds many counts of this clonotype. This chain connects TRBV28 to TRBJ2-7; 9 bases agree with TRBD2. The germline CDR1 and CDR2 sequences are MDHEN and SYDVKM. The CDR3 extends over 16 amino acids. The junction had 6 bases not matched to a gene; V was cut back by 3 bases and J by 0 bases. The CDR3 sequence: CASSFLTSGASYEQYF. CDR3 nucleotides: TGTGCCAGCAGTTTCCTGACTAGCGGAGCCTCCTACGAGCAGTACTTC.

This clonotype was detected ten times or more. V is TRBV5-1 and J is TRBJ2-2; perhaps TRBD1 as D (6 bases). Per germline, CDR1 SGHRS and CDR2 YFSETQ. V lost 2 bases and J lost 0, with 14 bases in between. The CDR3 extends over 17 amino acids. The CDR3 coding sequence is TGCGCCAGCAGCTTCGTGACAGGAAACGCGAACACCGGGGAGCTGTTTTTT. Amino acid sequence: CASSFVTGNANTGELFF.

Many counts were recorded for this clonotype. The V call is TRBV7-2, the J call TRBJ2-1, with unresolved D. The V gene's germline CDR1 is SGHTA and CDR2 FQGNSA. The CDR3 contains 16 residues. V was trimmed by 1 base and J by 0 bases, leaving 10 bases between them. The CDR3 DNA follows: TGTGCCAGCAGCTTAGGCGGCAACCCCTCCTACAATGAGCAGTTCTTC. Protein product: CASSLGGNPSYNEQFF.

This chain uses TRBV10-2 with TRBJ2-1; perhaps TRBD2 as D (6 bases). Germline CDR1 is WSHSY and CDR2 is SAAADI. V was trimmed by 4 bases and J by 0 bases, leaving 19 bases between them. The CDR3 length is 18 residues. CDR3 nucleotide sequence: TGCGCCAGCAGTGCATCAGTTACTAGCCCGCTCTCCTACAATGAGCAGTTCTTC. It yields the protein CASSASVTSPLSYNEQFF.

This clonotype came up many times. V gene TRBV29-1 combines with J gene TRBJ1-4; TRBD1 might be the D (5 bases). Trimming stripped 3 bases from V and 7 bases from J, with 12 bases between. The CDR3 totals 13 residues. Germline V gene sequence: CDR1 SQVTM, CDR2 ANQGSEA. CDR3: CSVDSDGAEKLFF. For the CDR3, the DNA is TGCAGCGTTGACTCAGACGGGGCTGAAAAACTGTTTTTT.

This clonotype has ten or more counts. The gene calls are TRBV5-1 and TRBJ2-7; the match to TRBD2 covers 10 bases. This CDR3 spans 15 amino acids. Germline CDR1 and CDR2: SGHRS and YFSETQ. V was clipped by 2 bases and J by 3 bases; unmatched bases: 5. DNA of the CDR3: TGCGCCAGCAGCTTAGGTAGCGGGGGGCTCTACGAGCAGTACTTC. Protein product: CASSLGSGGLYEQYF.

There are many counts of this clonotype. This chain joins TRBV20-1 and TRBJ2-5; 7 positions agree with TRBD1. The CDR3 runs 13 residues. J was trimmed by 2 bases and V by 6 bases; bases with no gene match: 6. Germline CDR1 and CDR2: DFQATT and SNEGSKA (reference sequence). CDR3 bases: TGCAGTGCACGGACAGGTTATCAAGAGACCCAGTACTTC. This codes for CSARTGYQETQYF.

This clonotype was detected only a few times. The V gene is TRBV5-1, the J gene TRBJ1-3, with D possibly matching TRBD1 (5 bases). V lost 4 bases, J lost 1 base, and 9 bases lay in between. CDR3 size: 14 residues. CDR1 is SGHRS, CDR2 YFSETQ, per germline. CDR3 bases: TGCGCCAGCAGCATTCAGGGATCTGGAAACACCATATATTTT. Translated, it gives CASSIQGSGNTIYF. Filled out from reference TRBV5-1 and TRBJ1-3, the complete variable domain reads KAGVTQTPRYLIKTRGQQVTLSCSPISGHRSVSWYQQTPGQGLQFLFEYFSETQRNKGNFPGRFSGRQFSNSRSEMNVSTLELGDSALYLCASSIQGSGNTIYFGEGSWLTVV.

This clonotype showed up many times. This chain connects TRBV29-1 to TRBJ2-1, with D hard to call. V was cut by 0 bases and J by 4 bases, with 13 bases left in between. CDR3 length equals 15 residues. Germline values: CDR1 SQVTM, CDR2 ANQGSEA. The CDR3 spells CSVEDSLTPYNEQFF. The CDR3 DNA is TGCAGCGTTGAAGACTCCCTGACCCCATACAATGAGCAGTTCTTC.

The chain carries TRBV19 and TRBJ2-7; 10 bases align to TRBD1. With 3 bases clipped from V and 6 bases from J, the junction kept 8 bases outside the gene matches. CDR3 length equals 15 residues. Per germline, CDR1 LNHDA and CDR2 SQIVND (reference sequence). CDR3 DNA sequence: TGTGCCAGTAGTATCACCGGGACAGGGGTGTTCGAGCAGTACTTC. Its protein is CASSITGTGVFEQYF.

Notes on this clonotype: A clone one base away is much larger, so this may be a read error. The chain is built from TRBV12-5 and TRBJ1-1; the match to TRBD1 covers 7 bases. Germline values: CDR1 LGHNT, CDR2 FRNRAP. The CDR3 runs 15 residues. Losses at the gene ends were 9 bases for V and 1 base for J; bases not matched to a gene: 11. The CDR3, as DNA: TGTGCTAGCCCCAACGGACAGGCGCAGAACACTGAAGCTTTCTTT. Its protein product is CASPNGQAQNTEAFF.

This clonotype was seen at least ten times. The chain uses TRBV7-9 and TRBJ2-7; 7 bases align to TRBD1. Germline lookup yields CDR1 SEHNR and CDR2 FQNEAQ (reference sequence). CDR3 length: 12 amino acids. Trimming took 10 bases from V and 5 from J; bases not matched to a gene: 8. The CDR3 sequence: CAIRQGSHEQYF. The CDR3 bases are TGTGCCATCCGACAGGGTTCCCACGAGCAGTACTTC. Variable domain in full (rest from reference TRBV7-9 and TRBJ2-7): DTGVSQNPRHKITKRGQNVTFRCDPISEHNRLYWYRQTLGQGPEFLTYFQNEAQLEKSRLLSDRFSAERPKGSFSTLEIQRTEQGDSAMYLCAIRQGSHEQYFGPGTRLTVT.

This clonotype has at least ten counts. This CDR3 is CASSQDVTGQETQYF. The CDR3 nucleotides are TGTGCCAGCAGCCAAGACGTCACAGGCCAAGAGACCCAGTACTTC. V is TRBV3-1 and J is TRBJ2-5, with D perhaps TRBD1 (5 bases). This CDR3 has 15 amino acids. V gave up 0 bases and J gave up 1 base, with 9 bases separating them. Germline V CDR1 and CDR2: LGHDT, YNNKEL (reference sequence).

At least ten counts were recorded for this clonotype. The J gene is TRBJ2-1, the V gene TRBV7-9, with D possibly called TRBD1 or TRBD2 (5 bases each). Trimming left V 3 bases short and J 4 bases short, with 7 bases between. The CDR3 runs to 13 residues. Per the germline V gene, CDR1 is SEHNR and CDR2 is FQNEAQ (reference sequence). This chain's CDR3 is CASSFEGYNEQFF. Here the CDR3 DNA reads TGTGCCAGCAGCTTCGAGGGGTACAATGAGCAGTTCTTC.

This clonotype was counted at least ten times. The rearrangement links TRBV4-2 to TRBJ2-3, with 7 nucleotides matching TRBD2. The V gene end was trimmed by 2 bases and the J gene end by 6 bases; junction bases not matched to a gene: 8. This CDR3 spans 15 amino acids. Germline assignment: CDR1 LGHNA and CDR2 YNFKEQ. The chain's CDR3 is CASSQRSGGDDTQYF. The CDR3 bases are TGTGCCAGCAGCCAACGCTCGGGGGGAGACGATACGCAGTATTTT.

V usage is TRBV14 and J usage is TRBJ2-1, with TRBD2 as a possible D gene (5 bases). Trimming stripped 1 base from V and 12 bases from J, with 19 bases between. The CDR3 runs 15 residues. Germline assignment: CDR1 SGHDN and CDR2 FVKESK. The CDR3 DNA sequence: TGTGCCAGCAGCCAAGGGACTGGGGTTTATTTCGGGCAGTTCTTC. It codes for CASSQGTGVYFGQFF.

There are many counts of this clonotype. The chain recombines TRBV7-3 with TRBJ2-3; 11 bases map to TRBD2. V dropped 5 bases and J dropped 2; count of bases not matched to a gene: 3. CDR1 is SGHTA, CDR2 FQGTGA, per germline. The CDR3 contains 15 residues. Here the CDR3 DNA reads TGTGCCAGCAGCAAACTAGCGGGGGACACAGATACGCAGTATTTT. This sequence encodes CASSKLAGDTDTQYF.

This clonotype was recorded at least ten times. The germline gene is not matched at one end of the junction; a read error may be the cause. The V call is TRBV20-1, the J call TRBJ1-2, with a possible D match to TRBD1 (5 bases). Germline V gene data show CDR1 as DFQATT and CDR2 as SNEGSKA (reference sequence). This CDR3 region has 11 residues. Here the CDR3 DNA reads TGCAGTGCTAGAGGGGGCACATCCGGCGCCTTC. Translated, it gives CSARGGTSGAF.

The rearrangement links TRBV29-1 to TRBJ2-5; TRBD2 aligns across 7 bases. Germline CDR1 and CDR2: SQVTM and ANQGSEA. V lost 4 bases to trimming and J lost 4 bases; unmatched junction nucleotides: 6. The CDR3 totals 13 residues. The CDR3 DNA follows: TGCAGCGTTGGGATTCAGCGGGGAGAGACCCAGTACTTC. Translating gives CSVGIQRGETQYF.

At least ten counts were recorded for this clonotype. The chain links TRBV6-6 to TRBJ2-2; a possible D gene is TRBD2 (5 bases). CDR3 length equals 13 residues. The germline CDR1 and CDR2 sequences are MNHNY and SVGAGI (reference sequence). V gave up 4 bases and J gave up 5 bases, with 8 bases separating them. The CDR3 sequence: CASSFGETGELFF. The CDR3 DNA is TGTGCCAGCAGTTTTGGGGAGACCGGGGAGCTGTTTTTT.

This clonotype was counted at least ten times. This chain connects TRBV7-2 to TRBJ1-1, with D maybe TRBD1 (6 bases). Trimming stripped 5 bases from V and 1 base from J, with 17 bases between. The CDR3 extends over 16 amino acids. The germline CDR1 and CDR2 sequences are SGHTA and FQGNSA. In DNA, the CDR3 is TGTGCCAGCAGCCTAGGACAGCCTAGAGGGAACACTGAAGCTTTCTTT. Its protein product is CASSLGQPRGNTEAFF.